This note documents a single TCR beta chain sequence. Here immunoSEQ multiplex PCR was the method, and the copy in TCRdb shows in-frame clones only, minus some. This table holds some 1,600,000 clones, 98% found once. Caucasian adults living in Nashville, Tennessee, provided all samples. The data were taken from a study of shared clonotypes between healthy human individuals. This CDR3 spans 13 amino acids. V shed 7 bases and J shed 7 bases, with 20 bases lying between them. The V gene's germline CDR1 is SQVTM and CDR2 ANQGSEA. The chain carries TRBV29-1 and TRBJ2-7; weak D call: TRBD1 (8 bases). The sequence was obtained from a young man in good health. Sequencing was done on a sample of naive CD4+ T cells sorted from blood. Stated subset: CD45RA+ positively selected. The CDR3 reads CSAFGDRTSEQYF. CDR3 nucleotides: TGCAGCGCCTTTGGGGACAGGACTAGTGAGCAGTACTTC.